The sequence of this T cell receptor (beta chain) was determined in a study of blood T cells in healthy people across ages. Overall study findings and caveats: Diversity of TCR beta correlated strongly with naive T cell percentage.

In this sample, this clonotype turned up a few times. Its specificity is unknown. For the second PCR, which ran for about 7 to 12 cycles, a sample-barcoded 5' primer and a J-beta primer mix were used. A 12-random-nucleotide template-switch adaptor tagged each cDNA molecule. Each CDR3 protein gets one entry after TCRdb re-called the 5' RACE reads with MiXCR. The data show around 1,700,000 distinct CDR3 sequences, with 28% seen just once and 7.7% held by the top ten. This CDR3 is 13 amino acids long. Trimming cost V 3 bases and J 1 base, with 6 bases left between them. Germline CDR1 ENHRY, CDR2 SYGVKD. The chain recombines TRBV10-3 with TRBJ1-2; D is ambiguous. This TCR was recovered from a woman aged 25-40 years in good health. The sequencing input was blood. The CDR3 here is CAISEGNNYGYTF. The CDR3 bases are TGTGCCATCAGTGAAGGGAATAACTATGGCTACACCTTC.